This T cell receptor beta chain was observed in a study of cytomegalovirus exposure and HLA in healthy donors. Findings and limits, study-wide: Cytomegalovirus association was assigned to about 150 TCR beta chains. Reportedly, cytomegalovirus status was diagnosed with high sensitivity and specificity.

PCR employed 60 Vbeta and 13 Jbeta primers. Method: immunoSEQ multiplex PCR; TCRdb's copy keeps in-frame clones and lacks some. The sample contains 170,000 or so clones, over 80% of which appear only once. A remark on this clone: Its specificity is not known.

Germline V gene data show CDR1 as MGHDK and CDR2 as SYGVNS. The length of the CDR3 is 13 residues. V was pared by 0 bases and J by 5 bases, with 7 bases between. The origin of this receptor is a man aged 50 to 59 in good health and CMV-seronegative. V gene TRBV25-1 combines with J gene TRBJ1-2; perhaps TRBD1 as D (5 bases). The sample taken for sequencing was PBMCs. The CDR3 region is CASSEYGGYGYTF. The CDR3 nucleotides are TGTGCCAGCAGTGAATACGGGGGTTATGGCTACACCTTC.